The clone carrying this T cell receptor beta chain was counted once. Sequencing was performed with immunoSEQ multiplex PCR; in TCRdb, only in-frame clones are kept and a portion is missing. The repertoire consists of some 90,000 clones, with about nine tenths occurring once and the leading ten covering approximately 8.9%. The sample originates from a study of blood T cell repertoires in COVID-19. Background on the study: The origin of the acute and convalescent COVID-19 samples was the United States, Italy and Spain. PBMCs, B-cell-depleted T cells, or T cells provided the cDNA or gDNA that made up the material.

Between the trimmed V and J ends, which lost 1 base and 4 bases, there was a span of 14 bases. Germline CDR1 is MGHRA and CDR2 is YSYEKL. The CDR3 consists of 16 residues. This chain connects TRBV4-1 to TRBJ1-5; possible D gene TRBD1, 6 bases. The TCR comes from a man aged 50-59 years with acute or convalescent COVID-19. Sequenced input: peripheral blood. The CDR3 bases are TGCGCCAGCAGCCAAGTCGGGGGGCTCGGGAATCAGCCCCAGCATTTT. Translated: CASSQVGGLGNQPQHF.